Listed below are T cell receptor beta chains from one sample, sequenced in a study of blood T cell repertoires in COVID-19. Data came from immunoSEQ multiplex PCR; TCRdb stores just in-frame clones and leaves some out. The sample lists more than 200,000 clones; around 90% were seen once. The sequenced sample consisted of PBMCs or T cells enriched from blood (not recorded which). Receptors originate from a woman aged 25 to 39 with acute COVID-19. The CDR3 runs from the conserved cysteine through the conserved F or W.

j_call | v_call | cdr3_aa
TRBJ1-1 | TRBV2 | CASSEAGVPTEAFF
TRBJ1-1 | TRBV7-2 | CASSLNLYMNTEAFF
TRBJ2-3 | TRBV7-8 | CASSSSFSGGRPSTDTQYF
TRBJ2-5 | TRBV5-6 | CASSWAGTEETQYF
TRBJ2-5 | TRBV19 | CASSSPGQVQETQYF
TRBJ2-1 | TRBV19 | CASSWDTGNEQFF
TRBJ1-1 | TRBV7-2 | CASSYRQGGEAFF
TRBJ1-5 | TRBV28 | CASSPSGGPDNQPQHF
TRBJ1-5 | TRBV11-1 | CASSPPRGWSNQPQHF
TRBJ1-3 | TRBV27 | CASTKLGEGQGTSGNTIYF
TRBJ2-1 | TRBV19 | CASTSPGYEQFF
TRBJ1-2 | TRBV18 | CASSASGEDGYTF
TRBJ2-1 | TRBV11-2 | CASSRSRYYYEQFF
TRBJ1-6 | TRBV19 | CASSIPDSPLHF
TRBJ1-3 | TRBV28 | CASSPGTPSRGGNTIYF
TRBJ2-1 | TRBV25-1 | CASKTSGRENNEQFF
TRBJ1-2 | TRBV6-5 | CASSYGTGDYGYTF
TRBJ1-6 | TRBV14 | CASSQEAGWSPLHF
TRBJ1-6 | TRBV5-6 | CASSPQGLNSPLHF
TRBJ1-4 | TRBV19 | CASSTTMATGREKLFF
TRBJ2-1 | TRBV7-6 | CASSHAVGGGPNEQFF
TRBJ2-7 | TRBV27 | CASSLTSGTSYEQYF
TRBJ2-3 | TRBV13 | CASSLGIAHSDTQYF
TRBJ1-5 | TRBV12-5 | CAYAGKCQPQHF
TRBJ1-6 | TRBV18 | CASSPDAAGGNSPLHF
TRBJ1-1 | TRBV18 | CASSPRHMNTEAFF
TRBJ2-7 | TRBV6-6 | CASSYSTDILYEQYF
TRBJ2-7 | TRBV4-3 | CASSQDSDSSYEQYF
TRBJ2-1 | TRBV7-3 | CASSTAAYNEQFF
TRBJ1-5 | TRBV7-2 | CASSLLSQGQVRQPQHF
TRBJ2-1 | TRBV7-8 | CASSLSGTSYNEQFF
TRBJ1-4 | TRBV18 | CASSPSGENEKLFF
TRBJ2-6 | TRBV3-1/TRBV3-2 | CASSLTGANVLTF
TRBJ1-6 | TRBV27 | CASSSQQNSPLHF
TRBJ1-4 | TRBV19 | CASSITAGTGYEKLFF
TRBJ2-1 | TRBV7-9 | CASSRSGGREDEQFF
TRBJ2-2 | TRBV10-1 | CASRARGSSTGELFF
TRBJ1-5 | TRBV7-9 | CASSPTGSGQPQHF
TRBJ2-7 | TRBV19 | CASSSRRQGGLGLAGFNPYEQYF
TRBJ1-3 | TRBV9 | CASSGGMDTIYF
TRBJ1-5 | TRBV4-1 | CASSLYRDLNQPQHF
TRBJ1-6 | TRBV11-2 | CASSLVQGAPLHF
TRBJ2-3 | TRBV28 | CASAPGGTDTQYF
TRBJ2-1 | TRBV7-9 | CASTVGRLAGYNEQFF
TRBJ2-7 | TRBV7-6 | CASSRGQGGTYEQYF
TRBJ1-5 | TRBV5-8 | CASSLGPRNQPQHF
TRBJ2-5 | TRBV24-1 | CATSDPTGFLETQYF
TRBJ2-3 | TRBV9 | CASSVAITSPEDTQYF
TRBJ2-7 | TRBV21-1 | CASSQGRVRTVVEQYF
TRBJ2-1 | TRBV6-5 | CASRTGLADNEQFF
TRBJ1-4 | TRBV24-1 | CATSEPGGGGEKLFF
TRBJ1-5 | TRBV28 | CASTTTGIASDSNQPQHF
TRBJ2-2 | TRBV28 | CASSQTGGYTGELFF
TRBJ1-3 | TRBV18 | CASSPGQGATGNTIYF
TRBJ1-6 | TRBV7-8 | CASSLSLGRVGNSPLHF